The clone carrying this T cell receptor (beta chain) was seen only a few times. Its target is not known. Sequencing of DNA taken from cultured CD4+ T cells relied on the Oncomine TCR Beta short-read assay. TCRdb analysed the PCR reads with MiXCR anew, one entry per CDR3 protein. The sample has 13,000 to 15,000 distinct CDR3 sequences, 25% to 30% seen once. The data were taken from a study of vaccination and CD4 T cells after COVID-19. At the level of the study: Each of the control cultures got a CEFX pool, an HIV-1 Nef pool, or no peptide.

V was cut by 6 bases and J by 1 base, with 9 bases left in between. This CDR3 spans 14 amino acids. Treatment indicated: approximately nine-day PBMC culture with coronavirus spike peptide pools or control peptides (ViraFEST assay). First, ViraFEST expanded antigen-specific T cells with peptide pools, and next it sequenced the TCRs. This sequence joins TRBV12-3 or TRBV12-4 and TRBJ2-2, with D possibly being TRBD1 (6 bases). The sample was CD4+ T cells from blood, cultured in vitro. This receptor was identified in a human donor who had recovered from COVID-19. In nucleotides, the CDR3 is TGTGCCAGCAGGATACAGGGGAACACCGGGGAGCTGTTTTTT. Protein product: CASRIQGNTGELFF.